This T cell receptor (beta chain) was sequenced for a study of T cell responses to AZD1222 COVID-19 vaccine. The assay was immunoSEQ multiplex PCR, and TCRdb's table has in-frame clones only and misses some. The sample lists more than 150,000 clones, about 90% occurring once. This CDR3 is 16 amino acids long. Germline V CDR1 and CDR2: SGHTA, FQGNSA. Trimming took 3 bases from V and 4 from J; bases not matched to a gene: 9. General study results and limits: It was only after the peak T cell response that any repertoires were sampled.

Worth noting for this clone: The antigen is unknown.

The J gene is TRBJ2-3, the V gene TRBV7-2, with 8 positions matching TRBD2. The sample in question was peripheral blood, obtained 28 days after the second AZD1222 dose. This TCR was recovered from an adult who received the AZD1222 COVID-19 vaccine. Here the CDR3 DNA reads TGTGCCAGCAGCTTTTATCGTCGGGAGGGGGCAGATACGCAGTATTTT. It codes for CASSFYRREGADTQYF.